This T cell receptor beta chain is drawn from a study of T cell repertoires in cytomegalovirus infection. Study summary: HLA-C-restricted CMV epitopes, recently identified, and well-studied HLA-B-restricted ones were used by the study. Public TCR beta signatures marked donors with CMV infection and the matching HLA.

TCRdb independently ran MiXCR on the reads; one entry per CDR3 protein. The table records 200,000 or so distinct CDR3 sequences, 35% to 45% of them present only once. Findings and caveats of the study: Pooled public TCR beta family frequency picked out CMV carriers with the relevant HLA. HLA-C-restricted CMV-specific TCR beta clonotypes were dominant in the ex vivo response.

This clonotype was seen only a few times. Its matching antigen is unknown. This CDR3 has 15 amino acids. V lost 1 base and J 1 base, leaving 10 bases between the germline ends. CDR1 MDHEN and CDR2 SYDVKM come from the germline V gene. The input for sequencing was CD8+ T cells from cultured PBMCs, taken from culture after CMV antigen stimulation. The sequence derives from a human donor in good health (CMV status not recorded). Some clones in this sample may be carry-over from other donors' samples. The rearrangement uses TRBV28 and TRBJ1-1; D unresolved. CDR3 sequence reads: CASSLLRDSNTEAFF. CDR3 coding DNA: TGTGCCAGCAGTTTATTGCGGGATTCGAACACTGAAGCTTTCTTT.